This T cell receptor beta chain came from a study of T cell changes during pregnancy in multiple sclerosis. Clones were sequenced by immunoSEQ multiplex PCR, and TCRdb holds only the in-frame ones, with some missing. The table records around 130,000 clones, roughly 95% of them present only once. This CDR3 comprises 16 residues. With V trimmed by 3 bases and J by 4 bases, 10 bases remained unmatched. CDR1 is KGHSH and CDR2 is LQKENI in the germline V gene. V is TRBV18 and J is TRBJ2-5; TRBD1 aligns across 8 bases. Sequencing was performed on peripheral blood, taken after pregnancy. This receptor was identified in a female donor with multiple sclerosis, enrolled in a pregnancy study. The CDR3 reads CASSPRTGGRGETQYF. CDR3 nucleotides: TGTGCCAGCTCACCCCGAACAGGGGGAAGGGGAGAGACCCAGTACTTC.